The present T cell receptor beta chain was sequenced within a study of a mutant IDH1 vaccine in newly diagnosed glioma. Overall study: Either 4-6 weeks after radiotherapy alone or alongside temozolomide, vaccination was begun. Patients were pretreated with radiotherapy, temozolomide, or both, mostly both.

The CDR3 is 12 residues long. Data came from immunoSEQ multiplex PCR; TCRdb stores just in-frame clones and leaves some out. The sample yields some 25,000 clones, roughly 77% seen once. This clone was seen a handful of times. The antigen remains undetermined. The time point denotes: week 5, during vaccination. Doses consisted of 300 ug of mutant IDH1 20-mer peptide each, paired with topical imiquimod. Here the sequenced sample was PBMCs, taken from a glioma patient whose treatment included an IDH1 peptide vaccine. This clonotype originated in a man in his forties or fifties with glioma. The chain carries TRBV21-1 and TRBJ1-1. TRBV21-1 is a pseudogene. In nucleotides, the CDR3 is TGTGCCAGCAGCAAAGCGGCTCTGGGAGCTTTCTTT. Amino acid sequence: CASSKAALGAFF.